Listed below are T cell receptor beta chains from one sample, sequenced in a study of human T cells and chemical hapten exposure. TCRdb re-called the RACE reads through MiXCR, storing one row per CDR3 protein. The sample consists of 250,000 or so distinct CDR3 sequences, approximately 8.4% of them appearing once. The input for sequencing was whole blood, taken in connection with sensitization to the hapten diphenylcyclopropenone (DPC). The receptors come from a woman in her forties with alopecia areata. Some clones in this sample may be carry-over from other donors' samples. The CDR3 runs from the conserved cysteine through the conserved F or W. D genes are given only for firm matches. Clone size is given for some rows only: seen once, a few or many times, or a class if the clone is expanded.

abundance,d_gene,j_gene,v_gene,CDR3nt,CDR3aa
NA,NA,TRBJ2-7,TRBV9,TGTGCCAGCAGCGCAACCACAGGGAACTACGAGCAGTACTTC,CASSATTGNYEQYF
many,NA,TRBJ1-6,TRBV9,TGTGCCAGCAGCGTAGGGGCAGAATATAATTCACCCCTCCACTTT,CASSVGAEYNSPLHF
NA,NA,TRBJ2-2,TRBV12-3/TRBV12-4,TGTGCCAGCAGTTCCCCGTTGGGGTCTCGGGAGCTGTTTTTT,CASSSPLGSRELFF
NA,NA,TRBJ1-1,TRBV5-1,TGCGCCAGCAGAGTTGGGGCAGCGAACACTGAAGCTTTCTTT,CASRVGAANTEAFF
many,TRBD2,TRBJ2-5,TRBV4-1,TGCGCCAGCAGCGAAAGCAGTCAAACTAGCGGGAAGTCCGAGACCCAGTACTTC,CASSESSQTSGKSETQYF
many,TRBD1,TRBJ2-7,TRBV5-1,TGCGCCAGCAGCCCCGCACAGGGGCTCGAGCAGTACTTC,CASSPAQGLEQYF
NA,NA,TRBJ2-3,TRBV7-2,TGTGCCAGCAACGATTACACAGATACGCAGTATTTT,CASNDYTDTQYF
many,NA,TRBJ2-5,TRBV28,TGTGCCAGCCTCGGTGGACATCGGGGGCCATCCCAGTACTTC,CASLGGHRGPSQYF
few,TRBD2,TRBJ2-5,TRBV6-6,TGTGCCAGCAGTTACGGAGCTAGCGGCAACCAAGAGACCCAGTACTTC,CASSYGASGNQETQYF
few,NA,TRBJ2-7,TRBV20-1,TGCAGTGCTAACAACAGGAACTACGAGCAGTACTTC,CSANNRNYEQYF
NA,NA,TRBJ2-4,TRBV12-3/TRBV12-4,TGTGCCAGCAGTGGGGGAGTGAAAAACATTCAGTACTTC,CASSGGVKNIQYF
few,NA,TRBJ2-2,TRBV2,TGTGCCAGCAGACGCTTCGCGAACACCGGGGAGCTGTTTTTT,CASRRFANTGELFF
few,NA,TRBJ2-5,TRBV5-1,TGCGCCAGCAGCTACGGAGGGGGAGCTTGGGAGACCCAGTACTTC,CASSYGGGAWETQYF
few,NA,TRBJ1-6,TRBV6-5,TGTGCCAGCAGTTACTCGTTTACGCCCGGGGGTTCACCCCTCCACTTT,CASSYSFTPGGSPLHF
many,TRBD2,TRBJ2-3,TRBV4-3,TGCGCCAGCAGCCAAGGAATTTCCAGCGGGAGCCGCCCTGTTGAAGATACGCAGTATTTT,CASSQGISSGSRPVEDTQYF
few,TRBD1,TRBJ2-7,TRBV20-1,TGCAGTGCTCCTGGACAGGGTCGCGAGCAGTACTTC,CSAPGQGREQYF
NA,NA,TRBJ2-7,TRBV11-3,TGTGCCAGCAGCTTAGCCCCTGGAAGGACCGAGTACTTC,CASSLAPGRTEYF
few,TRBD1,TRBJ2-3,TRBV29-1,TGCAGCGTTGAAGATGGACAGGGACGGGCAGATACGCAGTATTTT,CSVEDGQGRADTQYF
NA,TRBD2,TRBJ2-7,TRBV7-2,TGTGCCAGCAGCCCCATGGGACTAGCGGGAGAGCGTGAGCAGTACTTC,CASSPMGLAGEREQYF
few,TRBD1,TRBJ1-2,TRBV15,TGTGCCACCAGCAGCCCCAACAGGGGCGGCTACACCTTC,CATSSPNRGGYTF
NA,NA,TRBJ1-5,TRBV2,TGTGCCAGCAGTGGGACAACTTATACTCAGCCCCAGCATTTT,CASSGTTYTQPQHF
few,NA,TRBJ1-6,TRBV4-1,TGCGCCAGTAAACCAGGGGAAAATGATAATTCACCCCTCCACTTT,CASKPGENDNSPLHF
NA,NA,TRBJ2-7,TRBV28,TGTGCCAGCAGTTTACGGCGGGCCTACGAGCAGTACTTC,CASSLRRAYEQYF
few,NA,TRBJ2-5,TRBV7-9,TGTGCCAGCAGCTCAACTATAGTAGCCGGGTTCAAGGAGACCCAGTACTTC,CASSSTIVAGFKETQYF
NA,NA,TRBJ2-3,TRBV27,TGTGCCACCCACCAGGACCCAGCGGCCAGCACAGATACGCAGTATTTT,CATHQDPAASTDTQYF
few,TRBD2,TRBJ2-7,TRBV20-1,TGCAGTGCTAGAGATGTGCTAGCGGGAGGACACCACGAGCAGTACTTC,CSARDVLAGGHHEQYF
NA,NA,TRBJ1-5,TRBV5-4,TGTGCCAGCAGCTTGGAGGGAGGTCAGCCCCAGCATTTT,CASSLEGGQPQHF
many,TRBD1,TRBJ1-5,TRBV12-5,TGTGCTAGTGGTTTGGTACCAGGGGGCAAGGGAAATCAGCCCCAGCATTTT,CASGLVPGGKGNQPQHF
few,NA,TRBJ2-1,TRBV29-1,TGCAGCGTTGACAGGCCTGGCAATGAGCAGTTCTTC,CSVDRPGNEQFF
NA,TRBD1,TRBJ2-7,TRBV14,TGTGCCAGCACCCCACGACAGGGAGATTCGGGAGAGCAGTACTTC,CASTPRQGDSGEQYF
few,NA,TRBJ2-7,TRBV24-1,TGTGCCACCAGTGATTCCAACTCCTACGAGCAGTACTTC,CATSDSNSYEQYF